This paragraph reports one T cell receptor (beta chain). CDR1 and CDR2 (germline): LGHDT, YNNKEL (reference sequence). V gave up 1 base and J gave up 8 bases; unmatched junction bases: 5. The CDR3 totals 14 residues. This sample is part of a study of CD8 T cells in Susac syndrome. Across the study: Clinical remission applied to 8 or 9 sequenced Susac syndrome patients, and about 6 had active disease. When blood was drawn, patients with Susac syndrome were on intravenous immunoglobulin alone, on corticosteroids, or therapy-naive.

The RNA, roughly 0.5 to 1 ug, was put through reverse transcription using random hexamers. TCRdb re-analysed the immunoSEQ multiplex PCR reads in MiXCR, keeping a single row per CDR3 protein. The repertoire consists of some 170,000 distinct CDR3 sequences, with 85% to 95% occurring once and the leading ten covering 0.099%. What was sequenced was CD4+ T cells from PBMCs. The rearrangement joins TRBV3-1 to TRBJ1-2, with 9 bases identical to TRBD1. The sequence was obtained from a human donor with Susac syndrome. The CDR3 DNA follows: TGTGCCAGCAGCCAAGTTGACAGGGGGAGCGGCTACACCTTC. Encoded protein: CASSQVDRGSGYTF.